This TCR beta chain was captured by sequencing in a study of siplizumab effects on memory and regulatory T cells. Sequencing used immunoSEQ multiplex PCR; TCRdb keeps in-frame clones, though not all of them. The data contain about 91,000 clones, 93% of them seen just once; the ten biggest clones take up over 5%. The CDR3 sequence is 14 residues long. The germline V gene has CDR1 SGHAT and CDR2 FQDESV (reference sequence). Between the trimmed V and J ends, which lost 4 bases and 1 base, there was a span of 10 bases. The sample was CD8+ T cells sorted from blood. The receptor was derived from a human donor in good health. J is TRBJ2-5 and V is TRBV11-1; tentatively, D is TRBD2 (6 bases). The CDR3 reads CASSWGLAQETQYF. The CDR3 DNA is TGTGCCAGCAGCTGGGGACTGGCCCAAGAGACCCAGTACTTC.